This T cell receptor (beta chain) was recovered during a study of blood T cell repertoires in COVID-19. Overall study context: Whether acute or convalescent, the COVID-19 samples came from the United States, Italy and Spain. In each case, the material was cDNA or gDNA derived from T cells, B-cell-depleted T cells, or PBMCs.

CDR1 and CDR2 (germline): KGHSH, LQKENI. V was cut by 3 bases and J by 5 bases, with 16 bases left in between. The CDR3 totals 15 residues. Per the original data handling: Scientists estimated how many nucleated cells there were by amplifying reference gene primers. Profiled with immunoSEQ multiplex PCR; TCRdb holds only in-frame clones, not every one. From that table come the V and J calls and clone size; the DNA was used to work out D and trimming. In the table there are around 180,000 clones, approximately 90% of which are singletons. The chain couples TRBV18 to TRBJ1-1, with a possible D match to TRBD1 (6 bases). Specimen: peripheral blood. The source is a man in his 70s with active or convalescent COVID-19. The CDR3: CASSPQGTSGTEAFF. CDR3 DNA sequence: TGTGCCAGCTCACCTCAAGGGACATCGGGGACTGAAGCTTTCTTT. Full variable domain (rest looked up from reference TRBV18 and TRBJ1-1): NAGVMQNPRHLVRRRGQEARLRCSPMKGHSHVYWYRQLPEEGLKFMVYLQKENIIDESGMPKERFSAEFPKEGPSILRIQQVVRGDSAAYFCASSPQGTSGTEAFFGQGTRLTVV.